The 10 T cell receptor beta chains below were found in one sample sequenced in a study of control samples from healthy donors and cancer patients. The repertoire was sequenced with immunoSEQ multiplex PCR; TCRdb's copy has only in-frame clones and lacks some. The repertoire holds about 130,000 clones, with roughly 90% as singletons. The source material was blood. These receptors all come from a man in his late teens or twenties in good health.

CDR3: CASSTTVNTEAFF. The CDR3 nucleotides are TGTGCCAGCAGTACGACAGTGAACACTGAAGCTTTCTTT. This rearrangement joins TRBV6-5 to TRBJ1-1; the D gene is possibly TRBD1 (5 bases). V dropped 5 bases and J dropped 0 bases, with 7 bases sitting between them. From germline, CDR1 is MNHEY and CDR2 SVGAGI. The CDR3 is made up of 13 amino acids.

This clone was found a few times. This chain links TRBV7-2 with TRBJ1-2; 7 bases fit TRBD1. The J segment lost 8 bases and the V segment lost 1 base, leaving 7 bases of the junction unmatched. CDR1 and CDR2 (germline): SGHTA, FQGNSA. The CDR3 has 14 amino acids. The CDR3 coding sequence is TGTGCCAGCAGCTTAGGGGGACAGTCCCCGGGCTACACCTTC. Translated: CASSLGGQSPGYTF.

This chain connects TRBV6-5 to TRBJ2-7; 7 bases fit TRBD2. Trimming removed 6 bases from V and 1 base from J; junction bases left unmatched: 6. Germline assignment: CDR1 MNHEY and CDR2 SVGAGI. The CDR3 contains 14 residues. CDR3 in amino acids: CASSLRGDSYEQYF. CDR3 in DNA: TGTGCCAGCAGCCTTCGGGGGGATTCCTACGAGCAGTACTTC.

The chain uses TRBV19 and TRBJ1-2, with unresolved D. Deletions cut 2 bases from V and 2 bases from J, with 3 bases between. CDR3 size: 12 residues. Germline V gives CDR1 LNHDA, CDR2 SQIVND (reference sequence). The CDR3 nucleotides read TGTGCCAGTAGTATACGGAACTATGGCTACACCTTC. Protein: CASSIRNYGYTF.

The CDR3 protein is CASSPTGYGGELFF. The CDR3 bases are TGTGCCAGCAGCCCGACAGGGTATGGCGGGGAGCTGTTTTTT. The V call is TRBV14, the J call TRBJ2-2, with 7 bases identical to TRBD1. This CDR3 has 14 residues. Germline CDR1 SGHDN, CDR2 FVKESK. Trimming took 4 bases from V and 7 from J; bases not matched to a gene: 6. The full variable domain, its missing parts supplied by reference TRBV14 and TRBJ2-2, is EAGVTQFPSHSVIEKGQTVTLRCDPISGHDNLYWYRRVMGKEIKFLLHFVKESKQDESGMPNNRFLAERTGGTYSTLKVQPAELEDSGVYFCASSPTGYGGELFFGEGSRLTVL.

This rearrangement joins TRBV2 to TRBJ2-1; 7 nucleotides agree with TRBD2. Trimming took 6 bases from V and 1 from J; bases not matched to a gene: 3. The CDR3 totals 14 residues. Germline loops: CDR1 SNHLY, CDR2 FYNNEI. The CDR3 protein is CASRAAGSYNEQFF. Written as DNA, the CDR3 is TGTGCCAGCAGGGCAGCGGGGTCCTACAATGAGCAGTTCTTC.

The chain uses TRBV2 and TRBJ2-1; no clear D gene. Germline V gene data show CDR1 as SNHLY and CDR2 as FYNNEI. The CDR3 length is 13 residues. V lost 3 bases and J lost 6, with 9 bases in between. CDR3 coding DNA: TGTGCCAGCAGTGATAACGGCCCCAATGAGCAGTTCTTC. Translating gives CASSDNGPNEQFF.

This CDR3 reads CASSPPGDTSGNTIYF. The CDR3 bases are TGTGCCAGCAGCCCCCCGGGGGATACTTCTGGAAACACCATATATTTT. V gene TRBV9 combines with J gene TRBJ1-3; weak D call: TRBD1 (5 bases). Germline V gene data show CDR1 as SGDLS and CDR2 as YYNGEE. This CDR3 contains 16 residues. V lost 4 bases and J lost 1, with 15 bases in between.

This clone turned up a few times. This rearrangement joins TRBV7-3 to TRBJ2-2; a weak D match, TRBD1 (6 bases). CDR1 is SGHTA, CDR2 FQGTGA, per germline. CDR3 length: 16 amino acids. V was pared by 1 base and J by 0 bases, with 9 bases between. The CDR3, as DNA: TGTGCCAGCAGCTTAAATCCAGGGGCGAACACCGGGGAGCTGTTTTTT. Translating it yields CASSLNPGANTGELFF.

In its sample, this clone was seen once. The rearrangement joins TRBV4-1 to TRBJ2-5, with D unresolved. The V end lost 3 bases, the J end lost 1 base, and 0 bases lay between the germline ends. CDR3 length: 11 amino acids. From germline, CDR1 is MGHRA and CDR2 YSYEKL. The CDR3 sequence is CASSHQETQYF. The CDR3 DNA sequence: TGCGCCAGCAGCCACCAAGAGACCCAGTACTTC.